Following are 22 T cell receptor beta chains from one sample sequenced in a study of glioma-infiltrating T cells. TCR alpha and beta CDR3 regions were amplified from RNA using iRepertoire nested multiplex PCR. In TCRdb, the multiplex PCR reads were re-called with MiXCR into one record per CDR3 protein. This sample carries 300,000 to 450,000 distinct CDR3 sequences, about two fifths of them seen once, and the ten largest clones take around 11%. Sequencing was done on a sample of glioma tissue, nonneoplastic brain tissue, or PBMCs (not recorded which). Receptors were obtained from a human donor with low-grade glioma or glioblastoma, undergoing nonglioma brain surgery, or in good health (not recorded which).

CDR3 protein: CASSAFLGTEAFF. In DNA form, the CDR3 reads TGTGCCAGCAGCGCCTTCCTGGGCACTGAAGCTTTCTTT. The V call is TRBV9, the J call TRBJ1-1; no clear D. The germline V gene encodes CDR1 SGDLS and CDR2 YYNGEE. V shed 3 bases and J shed 4 bases, with 10 bases lying between them. The CDR3 runs 13 residues. Drawing the rest from reference TRBV9 and TRBJ1-1, the complete variable domain is DSGVTQTPKHLITATGQRVTLRCSPRSGDLSVYWYQQSLDQGLQFLIQYYNGEERAKGNILERFSAQQFPDLHSELNLSSLELGDSALYFCASSAFLGTEAFFGQGTRLTVV.

This chain joins TRBV5-1 and TRBJ2-7; 7 positions match TRBD1. Trimming removed 2 bases from V and 3 bases from J; junction bases left unmatched: 8. The germline gives CDR1 SGHRS, CDR2 YFSETQ. The CDR3 runs 15 residues. The CDR3 DNA is TGCGCCAGCAGCTTTAGGACAGGTCGCGTCTACGAGCAGTACTTC. Translating it yields CASSFRTGRVYEQYF. The whole variable domain, filled in from reference TRBV5-1 and TRBJ2-7, reads KAGVTQTPRYLIKTRGQQVTLSCSPISGHRSVSWYQQTPGQGLQFLFEYFSETQRNKGNFPGRFSGRQFSNSRSEMNVSTLELGDSALYLCASSFRTGRVYEQYFGPGTRLTVT.

The rearrangement joins TRBV4-1 to TRBJ1-4, with 10 bases identical to TRBD1. The CDR3 runs to 17 residues. V was pared by 3 bases and J by 0 bases, with 4 bases of the junction left unmatched. Germline assignment: CDR1 MGHRA and CDR2 YSYEKL. CDR3 amino acids: CASSHRDRGSTNEKLFF. The CDR3 coding sequence is TGCGCCAGCAGCCACCGGGACAGGGGTTCAACTAATGAAAAACTGTTTTTT.

This clonotype was seen ten or more times. V usage is TRBV2 and J usage is TRBJ2-1, with D possibly matching TRBD2 (6 bases). V was shortened by 5 bases and J by 7 bases, with 18 bases between the two germline ends. CDR1 SNHLY and CDR2 FYNNEI come from the germline V gene. The CDR3 runs to 15 residues. The CDR3 here is CASSPTGLFWNEQFF. CDR3 nucleotides: TGTGCCAGCAGTCCTACGGGACTGTTTTGGAATGAGCAGTTCTTC.

The chain couples TRBV18 to TRBJ2-4; TRBD1 or TRBD2 may be the D gene (6 bases each). V was shortened by 3 bases and J by 3 bases, with 18 bases between the two germline ends. Per the germline V gene, CDR1 is KGHSH and CDR2 is LQKENI. The CDR3 is 17 amino acids. CDR3 coding DNA: TGTGCCAGCTCACCTCGAGGAGGGGGGTTAGGCAAAAACATTCAGTACTTC. This translates into CASSPRGGGLGKNIQYF. Together with reference TRBV18 and TRBJ2-4, the CDR3 gives the full variable domain: NAGVMQNPRHLVRRRGQEARLRCSPMKGHSHVYWYRQLPEEGLKFMVYLQKENIIDESGMPKERFSAEFPKEGPSILRIQQVVRGDSAAYFCASSPRGGGLGKNIQYFGAGTRLSVL.

In regard to this clonotype: Given a much more abundant clone one base away, this may be a read error. The CDR3 DNA follows: TGTGCCAGCACCCCTTGGGGGGGAGGGTACTACGAGCAGTACTTC. Translated: CASTPWGGGYYEQYF. V gene TRBV6-2 or TRBV6-3 combines with J gene TRBJ2-7; the match to TRBD2 covers 7 bases. Per germline, CDR1 MNHEY and CDR2 SVGEGT. V lost 7 bases and J lost 3; bases outside the gene matches: 12. The CDR3 loop spans 15 amino acids.

V and J are TRBV10-3 and TRBJ2-7, with 14 bases identical to TRBD2. V lost 0 bases to trimming and J lost 4 bases; unmatched junction nucleotides: 5. Germline-derived CDR1 and CDR2 are ENHRY and SYGVKD. The CDR3 sequence is 17 residues long. For the CDR3, the DNA is TGTGCCATCAGTGAGTCTAGGGGACTAGCGGGAGTATACGAGCAGTACTTC. Amino acids: CAISESRGLAGVYEQYF.

This clonotype has only a few counts. As DNA, the CDR3 is TGTGCCAGCAGCCCAACTTCGGGCAGGCAAGAGACCCAGTACTTC. It is translated as CASSPTSGRQETQYF. J is TRBJ2-5 and V is TRBV7-2; D call uncertain. Germline CDR1 is SGHTA and CDR2 is FQGNSA. V was trimmed by 5 bases and J by 2 bases, leaving 15 bases between them. The CDR3 covers 15 residues.

To note about this clonotype: A single base separates this from a much larger clone, so it may be a read error. The chain combines TRBV6-5 with TRBJ2-2; D is uncertain. The CDR3 extends over 11 amino acids. V gave up 6 bases and J gave up 9 bases, with 8 bases separating them. Per the germline V gene, CDR1 is MNHEY and CDR2 is SVGAGI. This CDR3 is CASRLYRELFF. The DNA of the CDR3 is TGTGCCAGCAGACTCTACCGGGAGCTGTTTTTT.

This clonotype has just one count. This chain joins TRBV5-1 and TRBJ2-3; 7 bases line up with TRBD2. The V gene end was trimmed by 1 base and the J gene end by 4 bases; junction bases not matched to a gene: 6. The CDR3 sequence is 15 residues long. Germline lookup yields CDR1 SGHRS and CDR2 YFSETQ. CDR3 loop: CASSLFAGEADTQYF. For the CDR3, the DNA is TGCGCCAGCAGCTTGTTTGCGGGAGAAGCAGATACGCAGTATTTT. The whole variable domain, remainder taken from reference TRBV5-1 and TRBJ2-3, is KAGVTQTPRYLIKTRGQQVTLSCSPISGHRSVSWYQQTPGQGLQFLFEYFSETQRNKGNFPGRFSGRQFSNSRSEMNVSTLELGDSALYLCASSLFAGEADTQYFGPGTRLTVL.

This chain uses TRBV6-5 with TRBJ2-3; maybe TRBD2 (6 bases). Trimming stripped 1 base from V and 5 bases from J, with 13 bases between. This CDR3 comprises 15 residues. The germline gives CDR1 MNHEY, CDR2 SVGAGI. The CDR3, as DNA: TGTGCCAGCAGTTACTTACCTAGCGCGGGAGATACGCAGTATTTT. This sequence encodes CASSYLPSAGDTQYF.

Details on this clonotype: A much larger clone lies one base from this, so it may be a read error. The V call is TRBV6-2 or TRBV6-3, the J call TRBJ2-7; the match to TRBD1 covers 8 bases. V shed 8 bases and J 3 bases; nucleotides not matched to a gene: 12. CDR1 is MNHEY, CDR2 SVGEGT, per germline. The CDR3 totals 15 residues. CDR3 loop: CASLRGQVFYYEQYF. The CDR3 DNA reads TGTGCCAGCTTAAGGGGACAGGTGTTCTACTACGAGCAGTACTTC.

The CDR3 spells CAISPAGSVELFF. The CDR3 DNA follows: TGTGCCATCAGTCCAGCGGGGTCGGTGGAGCTGTTTTTT. The chain has TRBV10-3 and TRBJ2-2; 7 bases are shared with TRBD2. Germline CDR1 reads ENHRY; CDR2 reads SYGVKD. Trimming removed 5 bases from V and 10 bases from J; junction bases left unmatched: 7. CDR3 length equals 13 residues.

About this clonotype: This sequence may be a read error, since a much larger clone differs from it by one base. This chain joins TRBV6-5 and TRBJ2-4; no clear D. CDR1 MNHEY and CDR2 SVGAGI come from the germline V gene. Trimming removed 7 bases at V and 7 bases at J, with 20 bases between. The CDR3 loop spans 15 amino acids. CDR3 in amino acids: CASTKSAGPGNIQYF. The CDR3 DNA is TGTGCCAGCACCAAAAGTGCAGGTCCAGGCAACATTCAGTACTTC.

As concerns this clonotype: With a much larger clone just one base away, this may be a read error. The rearrangement uses TRBV6-1 and TRBJ2-3; D tentatively fits TRBD1 or TRBD2 (5 bases each). The CDR3 has 14 amino acids. The V gene lost 0 bases and the J gene lost 4 bases, with 8 bases spanning the gap. Germline-derived CDR1 and CDR2 are MNHNS and SASEGT. The CDR3 is CASSEAPGPDTQYF. CDR3 bases: TGTGCCAGCAGTGAAGCCCCGGGGCCAGATACGCAGTATTTT.

This rearrangement joins TRBV20-1 to TRBJ2-7, with TRBD2 matching over 9 bases. Germline CDR1 DFQATT, CDR2 SNEGSKA (reference sequence). J was trimmed by 6 bases and V by 0 bases; bases with no gene match: 6. This CDR3 is 14 amino acids long. The CDR3 loop reads CSARDGLATFEQYF. CDR3 DNA sequence: TGCAGTGCTAGAGATGGACTAGCGACCTTCGAGCAGTACTTC.

On this clonotype: One junction end disagrees with the germline gene, perhaps due to a read error. The J gene is TRBJ2-1, the V gene TRBV6-9; 10 bases fit TRBD2. Germline V gives CDR1 MNHGY, CDR2 SVAAGI. CDR3 length: 16 residues. CDR3 residues: CASSYPLAGEPNERFF. DNA of the CDR3: TGTGCCAGCAGTTACCCTCTAGCGGGAGAGCCCAATGAGCGGTTCTTC.

The chain joins TRBV11-2 to TRBJ1-5; D perhaps matches TRBD1 (6 bases). The V gene lost 5 bases and the J gene lost 4 bases, with 15 bases spanning the gap. The CDR3 totals 15 residues. CDR1 is SGHAT, CDR2 FQNNGV, per germline. The CDR3 spells CASSLGGGRNQPQHF. In DNA, the CDR3 is TGTGCCAGCAGCCTAGGGGGGGGGAGAAATCAGCCCCAGCATTTT. Together with reference TRBV11-2 and TRBJ1-5, the CDR3 gives the full variable domain: EAGVAQSPRYKIIEKRQSVAFWCNPISGHATLYWYQQILGQGPKLLIQFQNNGVVDDSQLPKDRFSAERLKGVDSTLKIQPAKLEDSAVYLCASSLGGGRNQPQHFGDGTRLSIL.

This clonotype was observed at least ten times. J is TRBJ2-3 and V is TRBV6-2 or TRBV6-3, with D perhaps TRBD1 (6 bases). The germline gives CDR1 MNHEY, CDR2 SVGEGT. V was trimmed by 10 bases and J by 2 bases, leaving 19 bases between them. The CDR3 has 15 residues. Here the CDR3 reads CATRGYKRTTDTQYF. The CDR3 DNA reads as TGTGCCACCAGGGGTTACAAGCGGACCACAGATACGCAGTATTTT.

V usage is TRBV6-5 and J usage is TRBJ2-7, with 14 bases aligning to TRBD2. The CDR3 has 16 amino acids. CDR1 is MNHEY, CDR2 SVGAGI, per germline. V shed 6 bases, J shed 7 bases, and the junction held 11 bases outside the gene matches. For the CDR3, the DNA is TGTGCCAGCAGACCCGGGACTAGCGGGAGTTACAATGAGCAGTACTTC. It yields the protein CASRPGTSGSYNEQYF.

Many counts were recorded for this clonotype. The chain couples TRBV27 to TRBJ2-5; 8 nucleotides agree with TRBD2. The ends lost 7 bases at V and 3 bases at J; junction bases unmatched: 19. CDR3 length: 18 amino acids. Per germline, CDR1 MNHEY and CDR2 SMNVEV (reference sequence). CDR3 bases: TGTGCCAGCATGGTCACGGGAGGGATCACCATCTACGAAGAGACCCAGTACTTC. Amino acid sequence: CASMVTGGITIYEETQYF.

Concerning this clonotype itself: A single base separates this from a much larger clone, so it may be a read error. This chain uses TRBV27 with TRBJ1-2; no reliable D call. The germline V gene encodes CDR1 MNHEY and CDR2 SMNVEV (reference sequence). This CDR3 comprises 16 residues. Trimming removed 4 bases from V and 9 bases from J, with 24 bases in between. DNA for the CDR3: TGTGCCAGCAGTTCCCCCATCCCTTCCATCAGCGGTAGCTACACCTTC. Amino acids: CASSSPIPSISGSYTF.